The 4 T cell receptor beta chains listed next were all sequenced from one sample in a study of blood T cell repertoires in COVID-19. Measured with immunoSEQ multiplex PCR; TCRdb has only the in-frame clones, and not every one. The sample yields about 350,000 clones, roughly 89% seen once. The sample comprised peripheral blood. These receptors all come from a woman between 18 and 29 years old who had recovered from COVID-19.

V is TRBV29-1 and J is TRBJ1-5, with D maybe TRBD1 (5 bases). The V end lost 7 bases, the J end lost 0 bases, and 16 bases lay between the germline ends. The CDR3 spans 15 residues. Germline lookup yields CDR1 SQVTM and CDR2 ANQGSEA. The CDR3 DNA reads TGCAGCGCCCTGATATGGGGGGATAGCAATCAGCCCCAGCATTTT. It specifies CSALIWGDSNQPQHF. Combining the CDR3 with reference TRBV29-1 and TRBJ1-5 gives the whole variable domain SAVISQKPSRDICQRGTSLTIQCQVDSQVTMMFWYRQQPGQSLTLIATANQGSEATYESGFVIDKFPISRPNLTFSTLTVSNMSPEDSSIYLCSALIWGDSNQPQHFGDGTRLSIL.

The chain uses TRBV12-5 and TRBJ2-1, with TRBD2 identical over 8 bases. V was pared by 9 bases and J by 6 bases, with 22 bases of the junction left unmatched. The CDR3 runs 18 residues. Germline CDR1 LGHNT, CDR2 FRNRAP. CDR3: CASSKREQGTRSGNEQFF. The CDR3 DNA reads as TGTGCTAGCTCCAAGCGGGAGCAGGGTACAAGGTCGGGCAATGAGCAGTTCTTC.

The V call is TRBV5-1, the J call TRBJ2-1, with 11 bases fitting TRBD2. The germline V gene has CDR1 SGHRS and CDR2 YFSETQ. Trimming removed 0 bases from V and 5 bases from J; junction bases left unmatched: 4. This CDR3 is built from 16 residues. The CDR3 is CASSLGGTSGHNEQFF. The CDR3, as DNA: TGCGCCAGCAGCTTGGGTGGGACTAGCGGACACAATGAGCAGTTCTTC.

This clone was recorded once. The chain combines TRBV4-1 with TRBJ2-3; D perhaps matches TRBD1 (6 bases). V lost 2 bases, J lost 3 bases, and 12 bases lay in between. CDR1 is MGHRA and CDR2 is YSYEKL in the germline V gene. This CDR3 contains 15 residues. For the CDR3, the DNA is TGCGCCAGCAGCCAAACAGGGATCGCGACAGATACGCAGTATTTT. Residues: CASSQTGIATDTQYF.